The rows below give T cell receptor beta chains drawn from one sample of a study of regulatory T cells. The repertoire was sequenced with immunoSEQ multiplex PCR; TCRdb's copy has only in-frame clones and lacks some. The repertoire holds about 23,000 clones, with roughly 88% as singletons. The specimen sequenced was conventional CD4+ T cells sorted from blood. All receptors come from a child younger than 18 with CD3G deficiency. CDR3s include the opening cysteine and the closing phenylalanine or tryptophan. The D gene is left open where the match is weak. Size values are once, few and many counts, or a class for expanded clones, and some rows have none.

CDR3nt,CDR3aa,d_gene,j_gene,v_gene,abundance
TGTGCCAGCACCCCCCTAGCGGGATCCCACGAGCAGTACTTC,CASTPLAGSHEQYF,TRBD2,TRBJ2-7,TRBV6-1,.
TGCGCCAGCAGCTTGTGGTCCCTCCAAACAGGGGAGGTTCGCACAGATACGCAGTATTTT,CASSLWSLQTGEVRTDTQYF,.,TRBJ2-3,TRBV5-1,.
TGTGCCAGCAGCGGGCGAATGGGACTAGCGGGAAGTGGCAATGAGCAGTTCTTC,CASSGRMGLAGSGNEQFF,TRBD2,TRBJ2-1,TRBV7-9,once
TGCGCCAGCAGCTTGGGTGATGTGGGGCAAAAACAGTTCTTC,CASSLGDVGQKQFF,.,TRBJ2-1,TRBV5-1,.
TGCGCCAGCAGCCAGGGAGTAGCGACCTACGAGCAGTACTTC,CASSQGVATYEQYF,.,TRBJ2-7,TRBV4-1,.
TGTGCCAGCAGCTCCGGGACAGGGGTCTACGAGCAGTACTTC,CASSSGTGVYEQYF,TRBD1,TRBJ2-7,TRBV6-1,.
TGTGCCTGGAGCCGGGACCGGAACACTGAAGCTTTCTTT,CAWSRDRNTEAFF,.,TRBJ1-1,TRBV30,.
TGTGCCAGCAGTTTGAGGACAATAGGTAGGGCTGAGCAGTTCTTC,CASSLRTIGRAEQFF,.,TRBJ2-1,TRBV27,.
TGTGCCAGCAGGGGGGGACGGCGAAGCACTGAAGCTTTCTTT,CASRGGRRSTEAFF,.,TRBJ1-1,TRBV6-1,once
TGTGCCAGCAGCTGGGGGACTAGACAACGCGGGGAGCTGTTTTTT,CASSWGTRQRGELFF,TRBD2,TRBJ2-2,TRBV7-9,.
TGTGCCAGCAGCTTCGGAGCAGGATCCTACGAGCAGTACTTC,CASSFGAGSYEQYF,.,TRBJ2-7,TRBV7-9,.
TGCGCCAGCAGCTCTCGACAGGGGCAGAATGAGCAGTTCTTC,CASSSRQGQNEQFF,TRBD1,TRBJ2-1,TRBV5-1,.
TGTGCCAGCAGCTTAGGGGGACAGGGTGACGAGCAGTACTTC,CASSLGGQGDEQYF,TRBD1,TRBJ2-7,TRBV7-9,.
TGTGCCAGTAGCCCCCAACGACTAGCGGGGGGCACAGATACGCAGTATTTT,CASSPQRLAGGTDTQYF,TRBD2,TRBJ2-3,TRBV19,.